This T cell receptor (beta chain) comes out of a study of neoadjuvant anti-PD-1 for oral cavity cancer. Study as a whole: Most patients had three to four biweekly doses of 3 mg/kg nivolumab before resection. Around day 43, patients without progression received a fourth nivolumab dose before surgery.

These newly diagnosed stage II-IVA oral cavity squamous cell carcinoma patients had no prior systemic or radiation treatment. Overall study results and limits: Non-responders to neoadjuvant nivolumab had significantly more clonal PBMC T cells than responders.

The CDR3 contains 16 residues. Trimming removed 5 bases from V and 0 bases from J, with 14 bases in between. In germline, CDR1 is SEHNR, CDR2 FQNEAQ (reference sequence). TCRdb's table, derived via immunoSEQ multiplex PCR, lists solely in-frame clones and lacks some. This table holds approximately 17,000 clones, less than 80% found once. On this clone itself: Its target is unknown.

The sequence derives from a person between 40 and 85 years old with oral cavity squamous cell carcinoma. The chain has TRBV7-9 and TRBJ1-3; D remains unclear. Sequences were derived from PBMCs, sampled before nivolumab (anti-PD-1) treatment. The CDR3 nucleotides read TGTGCCAGCAGCCAGACCGGTCGGAGCTCTGGAAACACCATATATTTT. This codes for CASSQTGRSSGNTIYF. Based on the CDR3 plus reference TRBV7-9 and TRBJ1-3, the full variable domain is DTGVSQNPRHKITKRGQNVTFRCDPISEHNRLYWYRQTLGQGPEFLTYFQNEAQLEKSRLLSDRFSAERPKGSFSTLEIQRTEQGDSAMYLCASSQTGRSSGNTIYFGEGSWLTVV.